This TCR beta chain was found in a study of control samples from healthy donors and cancer patients. Measured with immunoSEQ multiplex PCR; TCRdb has only the in-frame clones, and not every one. The sample has fewer than 500,000 clones; around 90% are singletons. Trimming pared 8 bases from V and 6 bases from J, leaving 23 bases between. Looked up from germline, CDR1 is MDHEN and CDR2 is SYDVKM. The CDR3 is 15 amino acids. V gene TRBV28 combines with J gene TRBJ2-7; D unresolved. The sample consisted of PBMCs. The clonotype comes from a middle-aged man with head and neck cancer. CDR3 in amino acids: CASFPQPPYRAEQYF. For the CDR3, the DNA is TGTGCCAGCTTTCCCCAGCCGCCGTATAGGGCCGAGCAGTACTTC.